These 6 T cell receptor beta chains were all obtained from the same sample, sequenced in a study of T cell responses to AZD1222 COVID-19 vaccine. Measured with immunoSEQ multiplex PCR; TCRdb has only the in-frame clones, and not every one. The sample includes about 110,000 clones, more than 85% of them seen just once. The sample here was peripheral blood, taken on day 0 of AZD1222 vaccination. Source of these receptors: an adult in good health.

The rearrangement joins TRBV19 to TRBJ1-4; 8 bases align to TRBD1. The V and J ends lost 4 bases and 8 bases, in that order; junction bases with no gene match: 9. This CDR3 spans 15 amino acids. Germline V CDR1 and CDR2: LNHDA, SQIVND (reference sequence). CDR3 in DNA: TGTGCCAGTAGTACCCGACAGGGGAAAAGGGAAAAACTGTTTTTT. Amino acid sequence: CASSTRQGKREKLFF.

The V and J genes are TRBV4-3 and TRBJ2-7, with D unresolved. CDR1 and CDR2 (germline): LGHNA, YSLEER. The CDR3 extends over 15 amino acids. Trimming shortened V by 0 bases and J by 3 bases, and 12 bases separated the two germline ends. The CDR3 nucleotides are TGCGCCAGCAGCCAAGATAGTTTAGGGCTCTACGAGCAGTACTTC. Translated, it gives CASSQDSLGLYEQYF.

The chain combines TRBV2 with TRBJ2-2; 11 nucleotides match TRBD1. CDR1 SNHLY and CDR2 FYNNEI come from the germline V gene. Unmatched junction bases numbered 5, after V lost 7 bases and J lost 4 bases. This CDR3 has 15 residues. CDR3 DNA: TGTGCCAGCACCGACGGGACAGGGGGCACCGGGGAGCTGTTTTTT. Its translation: CASTDGTGGTGELFF.

The chain links TRBV2 to TRBJ1-1; D is unclear. This CDR3 comprises 14 residues. The germline V gene encodes CDR1 SNHLY and CDR2 FYNNEI. The V and J ends lost 4 bases and 1 base respectively, with 10 bases between them. The CDR3 region has the DNA TGTGCCAGCAGTGGACGGCAGAAGAACACTGAAGCTTTCTTT. It is translated as CASSGRQKNTEAFF.

This clone was seen a single time. The J gene is TRBJ1-4, the V gene TRBV19; D perhaps matches TRBD1 (6 bases). The germline V and J ends were trimmed by 7 bases and 0 bases, with 9 bases remaining between them. The germline V gene encodes CDR1 LNHDA and CDR2 SQIVND (reference sequence). The CDR3 has 14 residues. The CDR3 spells CASKGDPTNEKLFF. The CDR3 coding sequence is TGTGCCAGTAAGGGGGACCCAACTAATGAAAAACTGTTTTTT.

The chain joins TRBV19 to TRBJ1-2; the match to TRBD1 covers 10 bases. Germline V gene data show CDR1 as LNHDA and CDR2 as SQIVND (reference sequence). V lost 1 base and J lost 7; bases outside the gene matches: 12. CDR3 size: 17 residues. The chain's CDR3 is CASSIVGTGAERFGYTF. CDR3 in DNA: TGTGCCAGTAGTATAGTGGGGACAGGGGCCGAACGTTTTGGCTACACCTTC.